The T cell receptor beta chain described here comes from a study of identical twins listed by TCRdb under 2016. As for the study more broadly: To test whether fetal clonotypes persist, this study deep-sequenced TCR alpha and beta repertoires from monozygotic twins, from unrelated adults of various ages, and from cord blood. To rule out contamination, replicate twin experiments were performed at different times with different library preparation protocols.

A distance of 14 bases separates the germline ends of V and J, which lose 5 bases and 1 base respectively. Sequences MNHEY (CDR1) and SMNVEV (CDR2) are obtained from the germline V gene (reference sequence). The CDR3 numbers 15 residues from cysteine through phenylalanine. The read is trimmed to its CDR3 DNA, 45 bases read in frame from base 1. Libraries were prepared through 5' RACE. TCRdb lists the instrument as Illumina HiSeq 2000. A universal primer binding site was introduced by template switching, and a unique molecular identifier was present in the final cDNA, enabling accurate counting of TCR cDNA molecules. First-strand cDNA for TCR alpha and beta chains was synthesized from specific primers in the conserved constant-segment region. To control for contamination, every cDNA library carried two barcodes: a SMART-Mk sample barcode plus Illumina barcodes. TruSeq adapter sequences and Illumina sample barcodes were added in two successive PCR steps. Sequencing of the TCR alpha and beta cDNA libraries was done on the Illumina HiSeq platform using custom primers. Regarding the original processing steps: MiGEC processed the raw reads to extract unique molecular identifiers, while MiXCR was used to determine the CDR3 positions. Recombination models were inferred per individual with the repgenHMM and IGoR tools using an EM algorithm. Shared clonotype analysis was performed with the tcR package in R, normalizing sharing by the product of cloneset sizes. To study raw recombination without the effects of thymic and clonal selection, out-of-frame nonproductive sequences were analyzed. In TCRdb, the public reads were trimmed at Q25 with fastp and aligned with MiXCR, with productive beta chains retained. Rows matching on CDR3 protein sequence are summarized as one entry with the most common DNA and genes. TCRdb, not the original authors, processed these V and J calls. This sample comprises more than 400,000 distinct CDR3 sequences, 12% to 15% of them detected only once. The top ten hold more than 0.4% of the sample.

Findings and caveats that apply to the study as a whole: In beta out-of-frame sequences, excess twin sharing was weaker, because having fewer shared sequences lowered the signal-to-noise ratio. In monozygotic twins, out-of-frame TCR alpha sharing was systematically underestimated by recombination models, although the models agreed with sharing between unrelated individuals. Because the same donors could not be followed over many years, the conclusions depended on cross-sectional statistical analysis. Compared with coincidental sharing between unrelated individuals, an excess of low generation-probability sequences was observed among out-of-frame TCR alpha sequences shared between twins. Fewer insertions were carried by abundant cord blood beta clonotypes, a similar but weaker trend appeared in young adult naive repertoires, and no such trend appeared in memory repertoires. Invariant T cells such as MAIT and iNKT could partly confound zero-insertion analyses, though diverse VJ usage argued against this for most clonotypes.

Every donor in the study was a healthy Caucasian. Three pairs of female monozygotic twins, all aged about 18 to 30 years, were included in the twin cohort. Positive isolation kits from Invitrogen were used to isolate CD4+ and CD8+ T cell populations. Regarding this clonotype: It lacks a known antigen. One base away there is no much larger clone; base qualities are not given.

The sample was also linked to a second study, of yellow fever vaccine responses in identical twins. The second study's authors report: According to the authors, in identical twins the way T cells responded to vaccination appeared partly convergent and partly personalized. The study precisely tracked vaccine-responding T cell clones in identical twins.

The source of this sequence is a woman between 18 and 30 years old in good health. The chain employs TRBV27 and TRBJ1-2; TRBD1 is a weak D gene call, 5 bases matching. The sequencing input was CD4+ T cells sorted from blood. The nucleotide sequence reads as follows: TGTGCCAGCAGTCCACGTGGTAGGGGTAACTATGGCTACACCTTC. This is translated as CASSPRGRGNYGYTF.